This TCR beta chain was sequenced during a study of T cells after yellow fever vaccination. Background on the study: Low-cell-number fractions underwent preparation using SMART-Seq v4 Ultra Low Input.

J lost 8 bases, V lost 1 base, and 18 bases had no gene match. Looked up from germline, CDR1 is SGHTA and CDR2 is FQGTGA. The CDR3 totals 21 residues. Broader study findings: Weaker in magnitude, the secondary response showed a faster peak on day 5 versus 15. Post-booster reappearance was seen for most primary-vaccination clones (around 96% CD4, roughly 86% CD8).

TCR cDNA was made by 5'RACE template switching, adding a universal primer site and UMIs. TCRdb analysed the 5' RACE reads with MiXCR anew, one entry per CDR3 protein. The table lists under 300,000 distinct CDR3 sequences, around 7% of them singletons. This clonotype came up a few times. Its specificity is unknown. The chain employs TRBV7-3 and TRBJ2-1, with TRBD2 matching over 15 bases. This clonotype was obtained from a man aged 25-45 years who received the YFV17D yellow fever vaccine. The material sequenced was CD4+ T cells sorted from PBMCs, taken 15 days after the yellow fever booster vaccination. The CDR3 coding sequence is TGTGCCAGCAGCTTAAAGGGGGGTCGTGGACTAGCGGGAGGGCGTATAGATGAGCAGTTCTTC. Amino acids: CASSLKGGRGLAGGRIDEQFF.